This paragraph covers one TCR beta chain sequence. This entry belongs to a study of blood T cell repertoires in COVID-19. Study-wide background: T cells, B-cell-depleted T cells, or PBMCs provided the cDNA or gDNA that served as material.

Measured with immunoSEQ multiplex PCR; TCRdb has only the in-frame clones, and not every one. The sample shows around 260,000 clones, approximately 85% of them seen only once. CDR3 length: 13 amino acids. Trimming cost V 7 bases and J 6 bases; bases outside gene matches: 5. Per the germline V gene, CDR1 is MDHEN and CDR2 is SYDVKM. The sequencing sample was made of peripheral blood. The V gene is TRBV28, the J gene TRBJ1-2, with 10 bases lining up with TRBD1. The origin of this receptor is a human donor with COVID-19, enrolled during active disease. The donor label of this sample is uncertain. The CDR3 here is CASIRQGADGYTF. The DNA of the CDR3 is TGTGCCAGCATTAGACAGGGGGCCGATGGCTACACCTTC.